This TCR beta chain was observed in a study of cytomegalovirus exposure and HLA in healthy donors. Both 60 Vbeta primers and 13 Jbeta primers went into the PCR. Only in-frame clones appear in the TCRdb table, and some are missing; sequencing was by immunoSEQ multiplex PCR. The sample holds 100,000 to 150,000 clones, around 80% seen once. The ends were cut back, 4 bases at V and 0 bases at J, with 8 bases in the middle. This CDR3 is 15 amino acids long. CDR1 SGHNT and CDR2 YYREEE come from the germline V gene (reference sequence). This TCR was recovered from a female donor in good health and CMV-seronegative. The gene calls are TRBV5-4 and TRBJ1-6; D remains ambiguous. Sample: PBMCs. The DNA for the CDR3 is TGTGCCAGCAGCCTGACGGGCTCCTATAATTCACCCCTCCACTTT. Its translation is CASSLTGSYNSPLHF.